This TCR beta chain originates from a study of a mutant IDH1 vaccine in newly diagnosed glioma. Per germline, CDR1 GTSNPN and CDR2 SVGIG (reference sequence). This CDR3 spans 17 amino acids. The V gene end was trimmed by 2 bases and the J gene end by 0 bases; junction bases not matched to a gene: 11. TCRdb's table, derived via immunoSEQ multiplex PCR, lists solely in-frame clones and lacks some. Of roughly 51,000 clones in the sample, about 81% were seen once. The table lists this clone with a count of one. Its matching antigen is unknown. Indicated time point: week 23, last vaccination. Doses consisted of 300 ug of mutant IDH1 20-mer peptide each, paired with topical imiquimod.

This chain links TRBV30 with TRBJ2-7; TRBD2 matches 9 bases. This material consisted of PBMCs, taken from a glioma patient whose treatment included an IDH1 peptide vaccine. The sequence was obtained from a woman in her thirties or forties with glioma. Some clones in this sample may be carry-over from other donors' samples. The CDR3 bases are TGTGCCTGGAGTACGCGTCCCCTAGCGGGGCCCTCCTACGAGCAGTACTTC. It yields the protein CAWSTRPLAGPSYEQYF.